This T cell receptor beta chain is drawn from a study of vaccination and CD4 T cells after COVID-19. Study in general: Stimulation of cells relied on overlapping spike peptides derived from SARS-CoV-2, HCoV-NL63, HCoV-OC43 and HCoV-229E.

The Oncomine TCR Beta short-read assay was applied to DNA of cultured CD4+ T cells. Each CDR3 protein gets one entry after TCRdb re-called the PCR reads with MiXCR. The sample holds 15,000 to 20,000 distinct CDR3 sequences, about 50% seen once. Treatment in this sample: 10-day PBMC culture with coronavirus spike peptide pools or control peptides (ViraFEST assay). ViraFEST grew antigen-specific T cells using peptide pools, then sequenced TCRs. PBMCs, plated at two million per well, were grown in the presence of around 10 IU/ml IL-2 and roughly 9.5 ug/ml peptide pools. This CDR3 is built from 15 residues. The germline V and J ends were trimmed by 0 bases and 2 bases, with 11 bases remaining between them. Germline V lookup: CDR1 WSHSY, CDR2 SAAADI. As for this clonotype: Its matching antigen is unknown.

The clonotype comes from a human donor who had recovered from COVID-19. V usage is TRBV10-2 and J usage is TRBJ2-7; no clear D. Specimen: CD4+ T cells from blood, cultured in vitro, collected after SARS-CoV-2 vaccination. The CDR3 loop reads CASSESFLTTYEQYF. The CDR3 DNA reads as TGCGCCAGCAGTGAGTCATTTCTAACAACCTACGAGCAGTACTTC.